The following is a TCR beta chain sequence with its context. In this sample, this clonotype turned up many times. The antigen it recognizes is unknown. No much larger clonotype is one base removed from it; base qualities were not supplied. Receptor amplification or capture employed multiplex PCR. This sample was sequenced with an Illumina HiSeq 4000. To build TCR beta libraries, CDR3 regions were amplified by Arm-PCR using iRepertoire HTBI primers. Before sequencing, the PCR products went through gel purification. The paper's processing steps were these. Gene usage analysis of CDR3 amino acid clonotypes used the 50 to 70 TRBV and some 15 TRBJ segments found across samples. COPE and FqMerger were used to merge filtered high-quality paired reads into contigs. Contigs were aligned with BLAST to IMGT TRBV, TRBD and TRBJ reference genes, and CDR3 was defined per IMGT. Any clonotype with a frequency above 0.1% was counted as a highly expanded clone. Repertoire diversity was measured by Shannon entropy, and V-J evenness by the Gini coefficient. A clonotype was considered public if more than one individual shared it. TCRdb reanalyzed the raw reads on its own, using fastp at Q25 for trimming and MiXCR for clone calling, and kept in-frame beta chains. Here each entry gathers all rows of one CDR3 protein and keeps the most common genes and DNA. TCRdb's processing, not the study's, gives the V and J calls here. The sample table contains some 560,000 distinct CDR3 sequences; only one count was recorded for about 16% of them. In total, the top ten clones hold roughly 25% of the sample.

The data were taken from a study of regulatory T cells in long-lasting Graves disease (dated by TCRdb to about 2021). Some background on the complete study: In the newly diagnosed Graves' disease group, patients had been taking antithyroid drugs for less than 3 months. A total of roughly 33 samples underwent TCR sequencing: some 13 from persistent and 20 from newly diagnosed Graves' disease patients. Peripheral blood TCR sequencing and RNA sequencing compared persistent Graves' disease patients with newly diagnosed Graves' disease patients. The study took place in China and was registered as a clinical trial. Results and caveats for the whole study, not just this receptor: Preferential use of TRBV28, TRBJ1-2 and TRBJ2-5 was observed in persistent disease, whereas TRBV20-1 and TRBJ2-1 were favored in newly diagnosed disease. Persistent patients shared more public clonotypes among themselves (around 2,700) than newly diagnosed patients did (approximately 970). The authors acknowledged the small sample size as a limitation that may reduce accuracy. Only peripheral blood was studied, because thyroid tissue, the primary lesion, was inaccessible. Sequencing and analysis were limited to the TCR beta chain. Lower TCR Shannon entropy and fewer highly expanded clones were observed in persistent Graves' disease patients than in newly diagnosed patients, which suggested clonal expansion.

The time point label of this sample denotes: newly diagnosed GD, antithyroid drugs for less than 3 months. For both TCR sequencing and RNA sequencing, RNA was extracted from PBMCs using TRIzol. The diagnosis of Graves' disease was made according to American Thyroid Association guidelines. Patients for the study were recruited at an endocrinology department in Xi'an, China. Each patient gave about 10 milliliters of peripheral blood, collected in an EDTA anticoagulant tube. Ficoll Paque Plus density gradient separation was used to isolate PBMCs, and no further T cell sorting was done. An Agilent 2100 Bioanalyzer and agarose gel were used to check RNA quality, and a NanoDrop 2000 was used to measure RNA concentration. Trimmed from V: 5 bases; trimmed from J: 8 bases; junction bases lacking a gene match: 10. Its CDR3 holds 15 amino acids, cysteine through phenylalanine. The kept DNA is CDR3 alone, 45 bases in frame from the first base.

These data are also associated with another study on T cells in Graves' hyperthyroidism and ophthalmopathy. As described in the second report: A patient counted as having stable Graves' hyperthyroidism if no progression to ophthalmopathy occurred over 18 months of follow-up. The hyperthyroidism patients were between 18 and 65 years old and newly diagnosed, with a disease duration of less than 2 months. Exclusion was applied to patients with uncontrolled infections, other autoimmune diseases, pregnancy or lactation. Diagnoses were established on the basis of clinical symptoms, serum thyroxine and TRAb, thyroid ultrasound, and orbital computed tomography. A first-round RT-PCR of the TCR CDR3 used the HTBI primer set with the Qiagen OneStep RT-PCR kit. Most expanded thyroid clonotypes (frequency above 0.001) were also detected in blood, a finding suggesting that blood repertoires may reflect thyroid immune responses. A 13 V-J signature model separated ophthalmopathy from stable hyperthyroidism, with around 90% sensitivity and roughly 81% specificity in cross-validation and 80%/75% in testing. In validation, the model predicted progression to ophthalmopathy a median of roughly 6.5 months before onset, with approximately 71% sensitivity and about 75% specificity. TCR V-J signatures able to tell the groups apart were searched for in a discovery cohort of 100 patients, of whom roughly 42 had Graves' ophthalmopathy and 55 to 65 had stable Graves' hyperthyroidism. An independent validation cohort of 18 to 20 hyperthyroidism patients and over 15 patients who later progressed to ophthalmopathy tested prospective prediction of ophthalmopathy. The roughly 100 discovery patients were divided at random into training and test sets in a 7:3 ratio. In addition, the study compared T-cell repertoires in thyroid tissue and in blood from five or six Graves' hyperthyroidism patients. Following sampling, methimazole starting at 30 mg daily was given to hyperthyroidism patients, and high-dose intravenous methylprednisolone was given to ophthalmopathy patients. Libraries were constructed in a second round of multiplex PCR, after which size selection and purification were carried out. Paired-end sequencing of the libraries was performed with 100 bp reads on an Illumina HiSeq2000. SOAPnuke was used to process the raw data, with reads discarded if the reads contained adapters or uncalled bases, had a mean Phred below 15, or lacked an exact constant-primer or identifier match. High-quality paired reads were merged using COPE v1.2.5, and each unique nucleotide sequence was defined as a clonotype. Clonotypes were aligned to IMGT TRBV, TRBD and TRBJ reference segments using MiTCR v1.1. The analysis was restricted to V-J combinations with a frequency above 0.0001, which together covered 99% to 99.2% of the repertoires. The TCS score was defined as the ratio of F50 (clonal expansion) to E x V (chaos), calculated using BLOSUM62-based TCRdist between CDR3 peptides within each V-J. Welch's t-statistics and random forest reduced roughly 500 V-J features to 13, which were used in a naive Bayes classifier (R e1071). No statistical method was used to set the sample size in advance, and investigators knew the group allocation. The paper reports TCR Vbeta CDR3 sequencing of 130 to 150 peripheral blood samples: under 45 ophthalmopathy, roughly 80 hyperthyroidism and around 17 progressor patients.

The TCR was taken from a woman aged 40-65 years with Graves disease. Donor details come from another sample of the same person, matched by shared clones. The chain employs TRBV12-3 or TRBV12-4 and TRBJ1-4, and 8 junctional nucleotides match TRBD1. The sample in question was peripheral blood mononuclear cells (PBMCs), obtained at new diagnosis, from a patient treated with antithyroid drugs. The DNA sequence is TGTGCCAGCAGTCTAACAGGGGGATCGAACGAAAAACTGTTTTTT. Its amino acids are CASSLTGGSNEKLFF.